This T cell receptor beta chain comes out of a study of patients and donors after allogeneic stem cell transplantation. This CDR3 is built from 15 residues. Germline assignment: CDR1 SGHVS and CDR2 FQNEAQ. The V gene lost 1 base and the J gene lost 3 bases, with 12 bases spanning the gap. In TCRdb, the RT-PCR reads were re-called with MiXCR into one record per CDR3 protein. The profile shows about a million distinct CDR3 sequences, more than 15% of them singletons. The sample comprised blood, either unsorted or a sorted T cell fraction (not recorded which). The receptor comes from a human donor who was either an allogeneic HSCT recipient or a stem cell or donor lymphocyte infusion donor (not recorded which). It is not recorded whose cells these are; they may come from a transplant donor. The chain couples TRBV7-8 to TRBJ1-1; tentative D call: TRBD1 (6 bases). The CDR3 protein is CASSLVVRGDTEAFF. The DNA for the CDR3 is TGTGCCAGCAGCTTAGTTGTAAGGGGGGACACTGAAGCTTTCTTT.